The rows below give T cell receptor beta chains drawn from one sample of a study of CD8 T cells in Susac syndrome. TCRdb used MiXCR to reprocess the immunoSEQ multiplex PCR reads, holding one entry per CDR3 protein. The top ten clones hold 0.075% to 0.1% of a sample with roughly 190,000 distinct CDR3 sequences, around 95% of them seen once. Sequencing was performed on CD4+ T cells from PBMCs. Receptor source: a human donor with Susac syndrome. Both conserved end residues are part of each CDR3. A D gene is named only where the DNA matches it firmly. Clone size is shown for a subset of rows, as once, few, many or a class of expanded clone.

abundance	d_gene	v_gene	j_gene	len	CDR3nt	CDR3aa
NA	TRBD2	TRBV7-8	TRBJ2-7	13	TGTGCCAGCAGCCACCCGACTAGCGGCGAGCAGTACTTC	CASSHPTSGEQYF
once	NA	TRBV9	TRBJ1-6	16	TGTGCCAGCAGCGGCCGATTAAGGGATCGGGATTCACCCCTCCACTTT	CASSGRLRDRDSPLHF
NA	NA	TRBV20-1	TRBJ2-1	16	TGCAGTGCTAGCCGCGGACGGCTCGAATCCTACAATGAGCAGTTCTTC	CSASRGRLESYNEQFF
NA	NA	TRBV14	TRBJ2-7	17	TGTGCCAGCAGCCAAGGGACAATGGACAGTACCCCCTACGAGCAGTACTTC	CASSQGTMDSTPYEQYF
NA	NA	TRBV29-1	TRBJ1-2	12	TGCAGCGTTGTTGACCCATTCTATGGCTACACCTTC	CSVVDPFYGYTF
NA	NA	TRBV3-1	TRBJ2-3	16	TGTGCCAGCAGCCCTGATCTATCGACTAGCACAGATACGCAGTATTTT	CASSPDLSTSTDTQYF
NA	NA	TRBV7-3	TRBJ2-5	13	TGTGCCAGCAGCTCCGGGCCAAAAGAGACCCAGTACTTC	CASSSGPKETQYF
NA	TRBD2	TRBV20-1	TRBJ2-1	15	TGCAGTGCTAGAGATCCAGCGGGGGGGTCGGATGAGCAGTTCTTC	CSARDPAGGSDEQFF
once	TRBD1	TRBV9	TRBJ1-1	15	TGTGCCAGCAGCGTAGGGACAGGCGGTAGCACTGAAGCTTTCTTT	CASSVGTGGSTEAFF
NA	NA	TRBV11-2	TRBJ1-2	14	TGTGCCAGCAGCTCCGGGGCCATCAACTATGGCTACACCTTC	CASSSGAINYGYTF
NA	TRBD1	TRBV5-1	TRBJ1-4	14	TGCGCCAGCAGCCACCGGGACAGTTATGAAAAACTGTTTTTT	CASSHRDSYEKLFF
NA	TRBD2	TRBV5-1	TRBJ2-1	15	TGCGCCAGCAGCTCTGCGGGGGGGGGAGTTAATGAGCAGTTCTTC	CASSSAGGGVNEQFF
once	NA	TRBV6-1	TRBJ1-5	15	TGTGCCAGCAGTGAAGAACTCCATAGCAATCAGCCCCAGCATTTT	CASSEELHSNQPQHF
NA	TRBD1	TRBV9	TRBJ1-1	18	TGTGCCAGCAGCGTCGATAGACAGGGCCCAGGGGGAAGCACTGAAGCTTTCTTT	CASSVDRQGPGGSTEAFF
NA	TRBD1	TRBV30	TRBJ1-2	13	TGCTCCTCTCAGGGGGCACCAAACTATGGCTACACCTTC	CSSQGAPNYGYTF
NA	NA	TRBV11-2	TRBJ2-7	13	TGTGCCAGCAGTCCCATTGCGAGCCACGAGCAGTACTTC	CASSPIASHEQYF
NA	NA	TRBV20-1	TRBJ2-3	14	TGCAGTGCCCCCGAACGGGGGCGCACAGATACGCAGTATTTT	CSAPERGRTDTQYF
NA	TRBD1	TRBV10-3	TRBJ2-5	15	TGTGCCATCAGTGAAAGGGACAGCTTCCAAGAGACCCAGTACTTC	CAISERDSFQETQYF
NA	NA	TRBV9	TRBJ1-1	16	TGTGCCAGCAGCGCGATTCCGGGACGAGAGGGGGCTGAAGCTTTCTTT	CASSAIPGREGAEAFF
NA	NA	TRBV4-3	TRBJ2-5	19	TGCGCCAGCAGCCAAGACCTGATGGGACGTCGACTATCAGGGGAGACCCAGTACTTC	CASSQDLMGRRLSGETQYF
NA	TRBD1	TRBV29-1	TRBJ2-1	16	TGCAGCGTCGAAATCGATGGGACAGGGGCAGGGGACGGGCAGTTCTTC	CSVEIDGTGAGDGQFF
NA	NA	TRBV11-2	TRBJ2-3	12	TGTGCCAGCAGCTTAGTATCAGATACGCAGTATTTT	CASSLVSDTQYF
NA	TRBD1	TRBV20-1	TRBJ2-2	15	TGCAGTGCTGTACCACAGGGGACGAACACCGGGGAGCTGTTTTTT	CSAVPQGTNTGELFF
NA	TRBD1	TRBV7-9	TRBJ1-2	17	TGTGCCAGCAGCCCCGGACAGGGCTCGGGTTATAGCTATGGCTACACCTTC	CASSPGQGSGYSYGYTF
NA	NA	TRBV30	TRBJ1-1	11	TGTGCCTGGAGTTTGACAGCTGAAGCTTTCTTT	CAWSLTAEAFF
NA	TRBD1	TRBV9	TRBJ1-4	15	TGTGCCAGCAGCAGTCGGACAGGGAATAATGAAAAACTGTTTTTT	CASSSRTGNNEKLFF
once	TRBD1	TRBV29-1	TRBJ2-7	13	TGCAGCGTAGCGACAGGGCCCCCCTACGAGCAGTACTTC	CSVATGPPYEQYF
once	TRBD1	TRBV9	TRBJ2-5	15	TGTGCCAGCAGCGTAGCAGGGGGCCACCAAGAGACCCAGTACTTC	CASSVAGGHQETQYF
NA	NA	TRBV7-9	TRBJ2-1	16	TGTGCCAGCAGCTTCCGGGACCAGAGAGGGGTCAATGAGCAGTTCTTC	CASSFRDQRGVNEQFF
NA	NA	TRBV4-1	TRBJ1-2	17	TGCGCCAGCAGCCAAGACTCCGGGCAGGGACCTCGGTATGGCTACACCTTC	CASSQDSGQGPRYGYTF
NA	NA	TRBV29-1	TRBJ2-7	12	TGCAGCGTTGCCGGGGCCCATCCGGGGCAGTACTTC	CSVAGAHPGQYF
NA	NA	TRBV29-1	TRBJ1-4	11	TGCAGCGCCGATCAGGGAGGGAAACTGTTTTTT	CSADQGGKLFF
once	NA	TRBV14	TRBJ2-3	14	TGTGCCAGCAGGGAACGGGACCCAGCAGATACGCAGTATTTT	CASRERDPADTQYF
NA	TRBD1	TRBV11-3	TRBJ2-3	16	TGTGCCAGCAGCTTAGGGATCGCGACAGGGACAGATACGCAGTATTTT	CASSLGIATGTDTQYF
NA	NA	TRBV6-1	TRBJ2-7	13	TGTGCCAGCAGTGTAGAAGGCGGCTACGAGCAGTACTTC	CASSVEGGYEQYF
NA	TRBD1	TRBV12-3/TRBV12-4	TRBJ1-6	15	TGTGCCAGCAGTTTATACGGGACAGGGAGTTCACCCCTCCACTTT	CASSLYGTGSSPLHF